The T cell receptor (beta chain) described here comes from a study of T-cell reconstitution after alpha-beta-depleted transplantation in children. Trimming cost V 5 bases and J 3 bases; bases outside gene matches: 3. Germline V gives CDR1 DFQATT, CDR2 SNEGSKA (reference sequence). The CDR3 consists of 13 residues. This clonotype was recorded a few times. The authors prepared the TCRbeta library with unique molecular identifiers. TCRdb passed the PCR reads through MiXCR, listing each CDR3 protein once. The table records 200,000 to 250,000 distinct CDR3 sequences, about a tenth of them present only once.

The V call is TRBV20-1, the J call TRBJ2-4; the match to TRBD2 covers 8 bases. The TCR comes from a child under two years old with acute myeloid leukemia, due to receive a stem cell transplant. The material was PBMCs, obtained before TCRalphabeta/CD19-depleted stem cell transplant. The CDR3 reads CSAGLADKNIQYF. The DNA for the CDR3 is TGCAGTGCTGGACTAGCCGACAAAAACATTCAGTACTTC.